In this sample, the clone carrying this TCR beta chain turned up once. The antigen is not known. The data were taken from a study of T cell responses to AZD1222 COVID-19 vaccine. General study points: All repertoire sampling was performed exclusively after the peak T cell response. Possibly, clonal diversity was underestimated; donors were largely white British and included more females.

The length of the CDR3 is 15 residues. V lost 4 bases to trimming and J lost 2 bases, with 11 bases between them. The germline V gene encodes CDR1 SGHNT and CDR2 YENEEA. Profiled with immunoSEQ multiplex PCR; TCRdb holds only in-frame clones, not every one. Among 100,000 to 150,000 clones, around 90% were seen once, and the ten largest hold approximately 30%. Here the sequenced sample was peripheral blood, taken on day 0 of AZD1222 vaccination. The origin of this receptor is an adult in good health. The rearrangement joins TRBV11-3 to TRBJ2-2, with D perhaps matching TRBD1 (6 bases). The DNA of the CDR3 is TGTGCCAGCAGCTGGCAGGGGACCAACACCGGGGAGCTGTTTTTT. Its protein is CASSWQGTNTGELFF.